The clone carrying this T cell receptor (beta chain) was counted many times. Its target is not known. Clones were sequenced by immunoSEQ multiplex PCR, and TCRdb holds only the in-frame ones, with some missing. Found here are under 15,000 clones, no singletons; the ten largest cover 7.3%. This record belongs to a study of T cells after posttransplantation cyclophosphamide. General study results and limits: Tissue-infiltrating T cells from skin or gut overlapped little with blood T cells.

The clonotype was recovered from a middle-aged woman in good health, CMV-negative, and a related stem cell transplant donor. The sequencing sample was made of PBMCs.

The CDR3 loop reads CASSTSGAQETQYF. Here the CDR3 DNA reads TGTGCCAGCAGCACATCAGGGGCACAAGAGACCCAGTACTTC. V is TRBV7-9 and J is TRBJ2-5; TRBD1 is a possible D gene (6 bases). V shed 5 bases and J shed 2 bases, with 12 bases lying between them. Germline-derived CDR1 and CDR2 are SEHNR and FQNEAQ (reference sequence). The CDR3 extends over 14 amino acids.